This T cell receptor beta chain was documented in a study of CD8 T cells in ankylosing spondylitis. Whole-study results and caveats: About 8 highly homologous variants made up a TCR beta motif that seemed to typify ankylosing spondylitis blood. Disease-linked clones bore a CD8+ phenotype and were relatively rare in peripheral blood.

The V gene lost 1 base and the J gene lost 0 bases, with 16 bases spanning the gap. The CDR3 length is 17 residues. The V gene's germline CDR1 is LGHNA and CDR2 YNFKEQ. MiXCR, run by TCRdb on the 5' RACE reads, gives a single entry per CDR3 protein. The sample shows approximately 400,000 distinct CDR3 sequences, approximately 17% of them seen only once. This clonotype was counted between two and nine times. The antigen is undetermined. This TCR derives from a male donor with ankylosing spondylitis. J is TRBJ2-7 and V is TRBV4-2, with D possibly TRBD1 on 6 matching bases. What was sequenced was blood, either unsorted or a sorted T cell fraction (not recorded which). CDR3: CASSQGEPGHHSYEQYF. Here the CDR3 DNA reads TGTGCCAGCAGCCAAGGGGAGCCGGGACACCACTCCTACGAGCAGTACTTC.